The clone carrying this T cell receptor (beta chain) showed up just once. Its antigen is not known. Regarding time point: sample taken at primary tumor resection. Whole RNA from tumor, nontumor lung or frozen PBMC was sequenced unsorted. The V and J ends lost 4 bases and 0 bases, in that order; junction bases with no gene match: 6. Germline V gene sequence: CDR1 LNHDA, CDR2 SQIVND (reference sequence). The CDR3 has 17 residues. MiXCR, run by TCRdb on the 5' RACE reads, gives a single entry per CDR3 protein. Of roughly 18,000 distinct CDR3 sequences listed, 15% to 20% are singletons. The sample comes from a study of spatial heterogeneity in lung cancer. Study-wide points: The appearance of ubiquitous expanded tumor TCRs in blood was greater at resection than follow-up.

V usage is TRBV19 and J usage is TRBJ2-7, with 13 bases matching TRBD2. The specimen was PBMCs, collected at surgery. The receptor was isolated from a male donor with early-stage non-small cell lung cancer. The CDR3 spells CASSNEGTSGVSYEQYF. The DNA for the CDR3 is TGTGCCAGTAGTAATGAAGGGACTAGCGGGGTCTCCTACGAGCAGTACTTC.